This passage covers 22 T cell receptor beta chains from one sample sequenced in a study of blood T cell repertoires in COVID-19. Repertoires were generated with immunoSEQ multiplex PCR, while TCRdb's copy carries only in-frame clones and drops some. Of under 95,000 clones in the sample, approximately 90% were seen once. Specimen: peripheral blood. These receptors came from a woman aged 45-65 years with acute or convalescent COVID-19.

The chain is built from TRBV6-2 or TRBV6-3 and TRBJ1-1; D uncertain. The length of the CDR3 is 11 residues. V was clipped by 5 bases and J by 8 bases, with 9 bases between them. The germline gives CDR1 MNHEY, CDR2 SVGEGT. The CDR3 DNA follows: TGTGCCAGCAGTGCCAGTATGGAAGCTTTCTTT. Protein sequence: CASSASMEAFF.

This rearrangement joins TRBV9 to TRBJ2-7; 7 nucleotides match TRBD1. The CDR3 has 15 residues. Germline values: CDR1 SGDLS, CDR2 YYNGEE. The J segment lost 4 bases and the V segment lost 3 bases, leaving 10 bases of the junction unmatched. This CDR3 is CASSAKAGTEYEQYF. In DNA, the CDR3 is TGTGCCAGCAGCGCAAAGGCCGGGACAGAATACGAGCAGTACTTC.

This clone has only one observation. V is TRBV7-9 and J is TRBJ2-3; D perhaps matches TRBD1 (6 bases). The CDR3 has 15 amino acids. Between the trimmed V and J ends, which lost 4 bases and 3 bases, there was a span of 14 bases. The germline V gene encodes CDR1 SEHNR and CDR2 FQNEAQ (reference sequence). CDR3 amino acids: CASSSATGVTDTQYF. CDR3 nucleotides: TGTGCCAGCAGCTCGGCGACAGGAGTAACAGATACGCAGTATTTT.

This rearrangement joins TRBV9 to TRBJ1-2, with 7 bases fitting TRBD1. The CDR3 contains 13 residues. The V and J ends lost 0 bases and 6 bases, in that order; junction bases with no gene match: 2. Germline V gives CDR1 SGDLS, CDR2 YYNGEE. DNA of the CDR3: TGTGCCAGCAGCGTAGGGCAGGGGGATGGCTACACCTTC. It yields the protein CASSVGQGDGYTF. Variable domain in full (rest from reference TRBV9 and TRBJ1-2): DSGVTQTPKHLITATGQRVTLRCSPRSGDLSVYWYQQSLDQGLQFLIQYYNGEERAKGNILERFSAQQFPDLHSELNLSSLELGDSALYFCASSVGQGDGYTFGSGTRLTVV.

The V and J genes are TRBV19 and TRBJ1-3; D is unclear. The CDR3 runs 14 residues. Looked up from germline, CDR1 is LNHDA and CDR2 is SQIVND (reference sequence). The V end was cut by 7 bases, the J end by 2 bases, with 12 bases between. CDR3 region: CASKSGFAGNTIYF. CDR3 coding DNA: TGTGCCAGTAAGTCGGGGTTCGCTGGAAACACCATATATTTT.

The chain uses TRBV19 and TRBJ1-1, with D perhaps matching TRBD1 (6 bases). This CDR3 spans 12 amino acids. The V end lost 3 bases, the J end lost 5 bases, and 7 bases lay between the germline ends. Germline V gene data show CDR1 as LNHDA and CDR2 as SQIVND (reference sequence). The CDR3 bases are TGTGCCAGTAGTATGGGACATACTGAAGCTTTCTTT. Protein: CASSMGHTEAFF.

J is TRBJ1-1 and V is TRBV2, with 10 bases aligning to TRBD1. The CDR3 is 15 residues long. V gave up 2 bases and J gave up 6 bases; unmatched junction bases: 6. Germline assignment: CDR1 SNHLY and CDR2 FYNNEI. The CDR3: CASSERTGGRAEAFF. Here the CDR3 DNA reads TGTGCCAGCAGTGAAAGGACAGGGGGTCGGGCTGAAGCTTTCTTT.

This clone was recorded only once. Different DNA sequences within this sample yield the same CDR3. The J gene is TRBJ2-7, the V gene TRBV6-5, with 7 positions matching TRBD1. Losses at the gene ends were 5 bases for V and 1 base for J; bases not matched to a gene: 5. The CDR3 consists of 14 residues. CDR1 and CDR2 from the germline V gene are MNHEY and SVGAGI. CDR3 nucleotide sequence: TGTGCCAGCAGTCAACAGGGGTTTTCCTACGAGCAGTACTTC. Protein: CASSQQGFSYEQYF.

V is TRBV7-6 and J is TRBJ2-7; a weak D match, TRBD1 (5 bases). CDR1 SGHVS and CDR2 FNYEAQ come from the germline V gene. The CDR3 has 15 residues. The V and J ends lost 0 bases and 3 bases respectively, with 12 bases between them. The CDR3 sequence is CASSLANVGLYEQYF. The CDR3 DNA reads as TGTGCCAGCAGCTTAGCGAATGTGGGGCTCTACGAGCAGTACTTC.

CDR3 sequence (DNA): TGTGCCAGCAGCCGCACGCGCCGCCTACAGGGCGGCGAGCAGTACTTC. This translates into CASSRTRRLQGGEQYF. This rearrangement joins TRBV3-1 (or the pseudogene TRBV3-2) to TRBJ2-7; D is possibly TRBD1 (6 bases). The germline V gene has CDR1 LGHDT and CDR2 YNNKEL (reference sequence). V dropped 4 bases and J dropped 6 bases, with 22 bases sitting between them. The CDR3 consists of 16 residues.

The chain employs TRBV7-2 and TRBJ1-6; D is unclear. Trimming took 8 bases from V and 7 from J, leaving 15 bases between them. CDR1 is SGHTA and CDR2 is FQGNSA in the germline V gene. The CDR3 covers 14 residues. The chain's CDR3 is CASRAPGSNSPLHF. The CDR3 region has the DNA TGTGCCAGCCGGGCGCCGGGGTCGAATTCACCCCTCCACTTT.

This chain connects TRBV28 to TRBJ1-5, with a tentative D call TRBD1 (5 bases). CDR3 length: 16 amino acids. The V end lost 7 bases, the J end lost 0 bases, and 16 bases lay between the germline ends. Germline V CDR1 and CDR2: MDHEN, SYDVKM. The CDR3 bases are TGTGCCAGCACCCTTATGACAGCTTATAGCAATCAGCCCCAGCATTTT. Its protein product is CASTLMTAYSNQPQHF.

V and J are TRBV5-1 and TRBJ1-1; no reliable D call. The ends were cut back, 3 bases at V and 1 base at J, with 10 bases in the middle. Germline CDR1 and CDR2: SGHRS and YFSETQ. The CDR3 has 14 residues. The CDR3 sequence is CASSSVPGNTEAFF. The CDR3 nucleotides read TGCGCCAGCAGCTCAGTTCCAGGGAACACTGAAGCTTTCTTT.

This chain uses TRBV5-1 with TRBJ2-3; 7 bases are a match to TRBD2. The CDR3 covers 15 residues. CDR1 is SGHRS and CDR2 is YFSETQ in the germline V gene. The trim removed 9 bases at V and 0 bases at J, leaving 10 bases unmatched. The CDR3 nucleotides are TGCGCCACAACGACGGGGACTACAAGCACAGATACGCAGTATTTT. It translates to CATTTGTTSTDTQYF. The full variable domain, completed using reference TRBV5-1 and TRBJ2-3, is KAGVTQTPRYLIKTRGQQVTLSCSPISGHRSVSWYQQTPGQGLQFLFEYFSETQRNKGNFPGRFSGRQFSNSRSEMNVSTLELGDSALYLCATTTGTTSTDTQYFGPGTRLTVL.

The V and J genes are TRBV30 and TRBJ1-2, with 11 bases that match TRBD1. Unmatched junction bases numbered 6, after V lost 2 bases and J lost 1 base. The germline CDR1 and CDR2 sequences are GTSNPN and SVGIG (reference sequence). The CDR3 sequence is 16 residues long. The CDR3 region is CAWSSGQGAVNYGYTF. In nucleotides, the CDR3 is TGTGCCTGGAGTTCCGGACAGGGGGCCGTTAACTATGGCTACACCTTC.

The chain employs TRBV5-1 and TRBJ1-1; 7 nucleotides match TRBD1. Germline-derived CDR1 and CDR2 are SGHRS and YFSETQ. The V segment lost 7 bases and the J segment 2 bases; nucleotides outside the gene matches: 14. This CDR3 comprises 16 residues. CDR3 region: CASRTSTGSGNTEAFF. The CDR3 DNA reads TGCGCCAGCCGTACCTCGACAGGGTCAGGCAACACTGAAGCTTTCTTT.

The V and J genes are TRBV6-5 and TRBJ1-2; D ambiguous. This CDR3 has 12 amino acids. With 7 bases removed from V and 0 bases from J, the gap between germline ends came to 6 bases. Germline V gene sequence: CDR1 MNHEY, CDR2 SVGAGI. CDR3 nucleotides: TGTGCCAGCACAGCGCCTAACTATGGCTACACCTTC. Translated: CASTAPNYGYTF.

This clone has just a few counts. The chain combines TRBV20-1 with TRBJ2-5, with D tentatively TRBD1 (5 bases). The CDR3 has 15 amino acids. Germline V lookup: CDR1 DFQATT, CDR2 SNEGSKA (reference sequence). The V end lost 3 bases, the J end lost 2 bases, and 16 bases lay between the germline ends. The CDR3 spells CSASYGAAPQETQYF. Written as DNA, the CDR3 is TGCAGTGCTAGTTATGGGGCCGCCCCACAAGAGACCCAGTACTTC.

This rearrangement joins TRBV7-6 to TRBJ1-3; tentative D call: TRBD1 (5 bases). The CDR3 loop spans 15 amino acids. Germline CDR1 reads SGHVS; CDR2 reads FNYEAQ. Trimming pared 5 bases from V and 1 base from J, leaving 12 bases between. CDR3 amino acids: CASSPRVVSGNTIYF. CDR3 DNA: TGTGCCAGCAGCCCCAGGGTGGTTTCTGGAAACACCATATATTTT.

This clone is a singleton in its sample. This chain uses TRBV3-1 (or the pseudogene TRBV3-2) with TRBJ2-7, with D perhaps TRBD2 (6 bases). The CDR3 runs to 13 residues. Deletions cut 1 base from V and 2 bases from J, with 6 bases between. In germline, CDR1 is LGHDT, CDR2 YNNKEL (reference sequence). In DNA, the CDR3 is TGTGCCAGCAGCCAAGCGGGGGCCTACGAGCAGTACTTC. Protein product: CASSQAGAYEQYF.

The rearrangement joins TRBV30 to TRBJ2-7; tentative D call: TRBD2 (5 bases). The length of the CDR3 is 13 residues. V lost 4 bases to trimming and J lost 2 bases, with 12 bases between them. Looked up from germline, CDR1 is GTSNPN and CDR2 is SVGIG (reference sequence). DNA of the CDR3: TGTGCCTGGATAAGAGCGGAACCCTACGAGCAGTACTTC. Its protein product is CAWIRAEPYEQYF.

The V call is TRBV3-1 (or the pseudogene TRBV3-2), the J call TRBJ1-2; D unresolved. The CDR3 has 15 residues. The ends were cut back, 0 bases at V and 3 bases at J, with 11 bases in the middle. Germline V gives CDR1 LGHDT, CDR2 YNNKEL (reference sequence). The CDR3 spells CASSQDRRGYYGYTF. Written as DNA, the CDR3 is TGTGCCAGCAGCCAAGATAGGCGGGGTTACTATGGCTACACCTTC.